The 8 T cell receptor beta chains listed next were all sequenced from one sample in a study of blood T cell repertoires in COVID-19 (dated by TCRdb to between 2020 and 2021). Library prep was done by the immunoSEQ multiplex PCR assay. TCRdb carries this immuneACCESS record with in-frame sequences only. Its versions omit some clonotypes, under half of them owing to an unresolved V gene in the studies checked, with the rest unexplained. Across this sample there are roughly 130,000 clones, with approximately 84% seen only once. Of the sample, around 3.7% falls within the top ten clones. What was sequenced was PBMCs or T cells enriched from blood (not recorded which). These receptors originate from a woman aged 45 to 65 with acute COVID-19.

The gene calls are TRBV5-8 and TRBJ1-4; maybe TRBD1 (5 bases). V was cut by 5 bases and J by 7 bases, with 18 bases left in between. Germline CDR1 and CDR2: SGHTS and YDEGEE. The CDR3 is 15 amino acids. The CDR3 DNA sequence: TGTGCCAGCAGGAGGGGTAGCGGCGAAGGTGAAAAACTGTTTTTT. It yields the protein CASRRGSGEGEKLFF.

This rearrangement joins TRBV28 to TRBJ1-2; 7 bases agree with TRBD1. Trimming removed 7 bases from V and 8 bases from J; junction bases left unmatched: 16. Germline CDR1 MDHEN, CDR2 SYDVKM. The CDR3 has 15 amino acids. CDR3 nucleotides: TGTGCCAGCACCCCCTACACCCAGGGGGAGGTGGGCTACACCTTC. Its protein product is CASTPYTQGEVGYTF.

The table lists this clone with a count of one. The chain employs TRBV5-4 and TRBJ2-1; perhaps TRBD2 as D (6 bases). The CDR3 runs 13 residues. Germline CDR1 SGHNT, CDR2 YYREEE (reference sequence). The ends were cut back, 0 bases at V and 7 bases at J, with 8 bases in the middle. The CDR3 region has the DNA TGTGCCAGCAGCTTGGACGGGAGAAATGAGCAGTTCTTC. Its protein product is CASSLDGRNEQFF.

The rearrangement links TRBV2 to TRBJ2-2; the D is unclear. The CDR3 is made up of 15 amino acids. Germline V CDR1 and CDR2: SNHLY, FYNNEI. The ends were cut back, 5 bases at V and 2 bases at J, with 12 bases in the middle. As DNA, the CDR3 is TGTGCCAGCAGTATTTTCCTGAGTAACACCGGGGAGCTGTTTTTT. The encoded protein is CASSIFLSNTGELFF.

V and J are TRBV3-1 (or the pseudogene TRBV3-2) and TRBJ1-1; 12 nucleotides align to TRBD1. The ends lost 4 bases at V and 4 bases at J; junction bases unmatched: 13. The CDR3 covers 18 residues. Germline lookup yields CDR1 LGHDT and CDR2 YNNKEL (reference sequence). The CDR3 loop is CASSLFTGTGGRSTEAFF. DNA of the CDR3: TGTGCCAGCAGCCTTTTCACCGGGACAGGGGGCCGGAGCACTGAAGCTTTCTTT.

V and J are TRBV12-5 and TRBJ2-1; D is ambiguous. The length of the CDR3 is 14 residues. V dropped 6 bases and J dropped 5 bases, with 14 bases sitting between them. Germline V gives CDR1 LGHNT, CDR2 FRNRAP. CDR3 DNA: TGTGCTAGTGGAGTCGCGAGAATTCACAATGAGCAGTTCTTC. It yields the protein CASGVARIHNEQFF.

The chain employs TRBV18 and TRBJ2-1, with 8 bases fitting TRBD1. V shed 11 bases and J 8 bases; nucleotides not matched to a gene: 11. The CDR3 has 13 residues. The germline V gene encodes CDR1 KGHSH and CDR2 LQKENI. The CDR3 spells CAGRQGPLDEQFF. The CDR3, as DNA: TGTGCCGGAAGACAGGGGCCCCTGGATGAGCAGTTCTTC. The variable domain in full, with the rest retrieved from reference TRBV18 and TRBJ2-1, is NAGVMQNPRHLVRRRGQEARLRCSPMKGHSHVYWYRQLPEEGLKFMVYLQKENIIDESGMPKERFSAEFPKEGPSILRIQQVVRGDSAAYFCAGRQGPLDEQFFGPGTRLTVL.

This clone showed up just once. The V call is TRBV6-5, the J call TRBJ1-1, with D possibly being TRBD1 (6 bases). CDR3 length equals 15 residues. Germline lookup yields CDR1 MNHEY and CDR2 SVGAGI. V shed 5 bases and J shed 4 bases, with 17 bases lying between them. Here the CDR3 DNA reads TGTGCCAGCAGTCTGAACAGCCGAGGGGGCACTGAAGCTTTCTTT. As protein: CASSLNSRGGTEAFF.